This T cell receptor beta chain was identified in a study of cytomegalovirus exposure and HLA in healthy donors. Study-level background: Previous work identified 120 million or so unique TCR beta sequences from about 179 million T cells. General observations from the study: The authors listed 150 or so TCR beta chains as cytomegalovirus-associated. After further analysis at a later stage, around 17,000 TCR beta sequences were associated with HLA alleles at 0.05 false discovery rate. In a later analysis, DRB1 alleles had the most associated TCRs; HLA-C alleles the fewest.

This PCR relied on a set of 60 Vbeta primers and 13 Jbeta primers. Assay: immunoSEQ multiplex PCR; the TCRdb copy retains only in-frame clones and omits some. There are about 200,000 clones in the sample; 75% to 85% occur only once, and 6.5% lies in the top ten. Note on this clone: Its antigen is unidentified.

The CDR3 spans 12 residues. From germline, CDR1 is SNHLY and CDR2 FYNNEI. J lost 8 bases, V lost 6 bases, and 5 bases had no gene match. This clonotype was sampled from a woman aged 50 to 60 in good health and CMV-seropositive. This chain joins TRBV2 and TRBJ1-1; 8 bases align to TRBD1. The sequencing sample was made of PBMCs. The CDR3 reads CASSLRTGEAFF. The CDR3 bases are TGTGCCAGCAGCTTAAGGACAGGGGAAGCTTTCTTT.